What follows are 5 T cell receptor beta chains derived from one specimen sequenced in a study of T cell responses to AZD1222 COVID-19 vaccine (dated by TCRdb to 2020 to 2022). Library construction relied on the immunoSEQ multiplex PCR assay. Held by TCRdb, this immuneACCESS table contains in-frame sequences only and omits some clones. Under half of the omission traces to an unresolved V gene where checked; the cause of the rest is unknown. The sample table lists 100,000 or so clones, less than 90% of them with a count of one. The biggest ten clones account for 3.5% to 4.5% of the sample. Interpreted using the paper, the time point label stands for: baseline before first vaccination. Source: peripheral blood, taken on day 0 of AZD1222 vaccination. These receptors came from an adult in good health.

CDR3 sequence reads: CASSLGIAGGQGPDTQYF. The CDR3 region has the DNA TGCGCCAGCAGTCTTGGGATTGCGGGGGGGCAAGGGCCAGATACGCAGTATTTT. V is TRBV5-1 and J is TRBJ2-3, with 9 positions matching TRBD2. V lost 5 bases to trimming and J lost 4 bases; unmatched junction nucleotides: 17. The CDR3 is 18 amino acids. Germline V gives CDR1 SGHRS, CDR2 YFSETQ. Together with reference TRBV5-1 and TRBJ2-3, the CDR3 gives the full variable domain: KAGVTQTPRYLIKTRGQQVTLSCSPISGHRSVSWYQQTPGQGLQFLFEYFSETQRNKGNFPGRFSGRQFSNSRSEMNVSTLELGDSALYLCASSLGIAGGQGPDTQYFGPGTRLTVL.

This chain connects TRBV5-6 to TRBJ1-1; D remains unclear. Between the trimmed V and J ends, which lost 4 bases and 11 bases, there was a span of 15 bases. The CDR3 runs 12 residues. The V gene's germline CDR1 is SGHDT and CDR2 YYEEEE. The CDR3 nucleotides are TGTGCCAGCAGCCCGGGCGGAGAGGAGGCTTTCTTT. Translating gives CASSPGGEEAFF.

This chain joins TRBV4-1 and TRBJ1-1; the D gene is possibly TRBD1 (5 bases). Per the germline V gene, CDR1 is MGHRA and CDR2 is YSYEKL. The CDR3 length is 14 residues. V was trimmed by 0 bases and J by 10 bases, leaving 15 bases between them. The CDR3 region has the DNA TGCGCCAGCAGCCAAGACGGCAATTCCAGGGTAGCTTTCTTT. Its translation: CASSQDGNSRVAFF.

This clone was counted once. The rearrangement links TRBV6-1 to TRBJ1-5; 7 nucleotides line up with TRBD1. V gave up 2 bases and J gave up 3 bases; unmatched junction bases: 7. CDR1 MNHNS and CDR2 SASEGT come from the germline V gene. The CDR3 extends over 16 amino acids. For the CDR3, the DNA is TGTGCCAGCAGTGAATTCTCGACAGGGATCAATCAGCCCCAGCATTTT. Protein sequence: CASSEFSTGINQPQHF.

This chain links TRBV4-1 with TRBJ1-1; maybe TRBD1 (5 bases). V was shortened by 4 bases and J by 4 bases, with 16 bases between the two germline ends. The CDR3 sequence is 15 residues long. From germline, CDR1 is MGHRA and CDR2 YSYEKL. In nucleotides, the CDR3 is TGCGCCAGCAGCCGGGCCCCGTTCGGGACCACTGAAGCTTTCTTT. Its translation is CASSRAPFGTTEAFF.